The source of this TCR beta chain is a study of identical twins. Study-wide findings and caveats: For monozygotic twins, models underestimated out-of-frame TCR alpha sharing.

This CDR3 contains 14 residues. Germline assignment: CDR1 SGHAT and CDR2 FQNNGV. Trimming removed 5 bases from V and 0 bases from J, with 9 bases in between. TCRdb itself ran the 5' RACE reads through MiXCR, one entry per CDR3 protein. The table has roughly 500,000 distinct CDR3 sequences, less than 25% seen once. On this clonotype: The antigen remains undetermined.

This same sample was also taken into another study, of T cells expressing NK-cell markers. That study adds: Several donors likewise had their CD3+CD56-NKG2C+ fraction led by these clonotypes.

Sequences were obtained from CD4+ T cells sorted from blood. The chain couples TRBV11-2 to TRBJ2-3; D not resolved. This receptor was obtained from a woman aged 18 to 35 in good health. The CDR3 DNA reads as TGTGCCAGCAGCCCAACGACTAGCACAGATACGCAGTATTTT. Translating it yields CASSPTTSTDTQYF.